This TCR beta chain appears in the sequencing data of a study of T-cell memory formation after mild COVID-19. Study-level findings and limits: SARS-CoV-2 specificity of second-wave clones peaking day 37 was unconfirmed.

About this clonotype itself: No antigen is known for it.

The CDR3 is 16 residues long. From germline, CDR1 is MDHEN and CDR2 SYDVKM. With 4 bases clipped from V and 3 bases from J, the junction kept 7 bases outside the gene matches. TCRdb analysed the 5' RACE reads with MiXCR anew, one entry per CDR3 protein. The sample yields about 88,000 distinct CDR3 sequences, approximately 25% seen once. Sequenced material: PBMCs or a T cell subset sorted from them (not recorded which). The J gene is TRBJ2-3, the V gene TRBV28, with 10 bases lining up with TRBD2. This clonotype was obtained from a young man who had mild COVID-19 (a few samples of this study predate the infection). Cell type and time point are not known. Written as DNA, the CDR3 is TGTGCCAGCAGTTCAAGCGGGGGGGCCGGAACAGATACGCAGTATTTT. Protein sequence: CASSSSGGAGTDTQYF. Variable domain in full (rest from reference TRBV28 and TRBJ2-3): DVKVTQSSRYLVKRTGEKVFLECVQDMDHENMFWYRQDPGLGLRLIYFSYDVKMKEKGDIPEGYSVSREKKERFSLILESASTNQTSMYLCASSSSGGAGTDTQYFGPGTRLTVL.